This is a list of T cell receptor beta chains from one sample in a study of graft-versus-host responses after intestinal transplantation. Here immunoSEQ multiplex PCR was the method, and the copy in TCRdb shows in-frame clones only, minus some. The sample carries about 100,000 clones, about 90% recorded once. Antigens for these TCRs are unknown. The sample here was unstimulated CD4+ T cells sorted from spleen or lymph node cells, taken before transplant. The receptors here all came from a human donor who was the organ donor for an intestinal transplant. Both conserved end residues are part of each CDR3. The order of the fields is CDR3 DNA, CDR3 protein, clone size, J gene, V gene, D gene. A D gene is named only where the DNA matches it firmly. Size is stated for part of the rows, as once, few or many counts, or as a class when the clone is expanded.

TGCGCCAGCAGCTTAACTGGACTAGCGGGGGCGTCAAGCTCCTACAATGAGCAGTTCTTC,CASSLTGLAGASSSYNEQFF,NA,TRBJ2-1,TRBV5-1,TRBD2
TGTGCCAGCAGCTTAGGGACTAGTGGGACCGGGGAGCTGTTTTTT,CASSLGTSGTGELFF,NA,TRBJ2-2,TRBV7-8,TRBD2
TGTGCCAGCGTAGAGGGGATAAGAAACACCATATATTTT,CASVEGIRNTIYF,NA,TRBJ1-3,TRBV6-1,NA
TGTGCCAGCAGTTTTCGGGCGGGGGGGTCTTCACACGGAGATACGCAGTATTTT,CASSFRAGGSSHGDTQYF,NA,TRBJ2-3,TRBV27,TRBD2
TGTGCCTGGAGTCTCAACAGGGGAAATCAGCCCCAGCATTTT,CAWSLNRGNQPQHF,NA,TRBJ1-5,TRBV30,TRBD1
TGTGCCAGCAGTGAACAGGCCTACACTGAAGCTTTCTTT,CASSEQAYTEAFF,NA,TRBJ1-1,TRBV6-1,NA
TGTGCCAGCACCTTGGGGGAGGGGAATTCACCCCTCCACTTT,CASTLGEGNSPLHF,few,TRBJ1-6,TRBV28,NA
TGTGCCAGTAGTTATAGAGGAAGGGGCTACGAGCAGTACTTC,CASSYRGRGYEQYF,NA,TRBJ2-7,TRBV7-8,NA
TGTGCCAGCAGCCAAGATTTCTTCGGGCAGGGGGCGGTGGGACAGCCCCAGCATTTT,CASSQDFFGQGAVGQPQHF,NA,TRBJ1-5,TRBV4-2,TRBD1
TGTGCCAGCAGCTTCCGACAGGGAGTGAACTATGGCTACACCTTC,CASSFRQGVNYGYTF,NA,TRBJ1-2,TRBV7-2,TRBD1
TGTGCCAGCAGCAGGATGGGCAGGGAAAATCAGCCCCAGCATTTT,CASSRMGRENQPQHF,NA,TRBJ1-5,TRBV4-2,NA
TGTGCCAGCCTCGGTCCAGGGGGCACCGGGGAGCTGTTTTTT,CASLGPGGTGELFF,NA,TRBJ2-2,TRBV6-1,TRBD1
TGCAGCGTTGAAGATCCGAGGACAGGGCCAGAGACCCAGTACTTC,CSVEDPRTGPETQYF,NA,TRBJ2-5,TRBV29-1,TRBD1